This note documents a single TCR beta chain sequence. An input of roughly 0.5 to 1 ug of RNA was subjected to reverse transcription using random hexamers. TCRdb reprocessed the immunoSEQ multiplex PCR reads with MiXCR, giving one entry per CDR3 protein. The sample consists of some 160,000 distinct CDR3 sequences, roughly 94% of them appearing once. Between the trimmed V and J ends, which lost 3 bases and 4 bases, there was a span of 13 bases. The CDR3 is 14 residues long. Germline V gives CDR1 SGHTA, CDR2 FQGNSA. This specimen comes from a study of CD8 T cells in Susac syndrome. Peripheral blood CD8+ and CD4+ T cells were profiled by TCR beta sequencing.

The sequencing sample was made of CD4+ T cells from PBMCs. This chain joins TRBV7-2 and TRBJ2-7, with D perhaps TRBD1 or TRBD2 (5 bases each). The sequence was collected from a human donor with Susac syndrome. CDR3 DNA sequence: TGTGCCAGCAGCTTGGGGCCTGGAGGTTACGAGCAGTACTTC. This encodes CASSLGPGGYEQYF.